The 13 T cell receptor beta chains in this list originate from one sample, sequenced in a study of T cell responses to AZD1222 COVID-19 vaccine. The protocol was immunoSEQ multiplex PCR, while the TCRdb copy is restricted to in-frame clones and leaves out a portion. The sample yields about 110,000 clones, over 75% seen once. The sample in question was peripheral blood, obtained on day 0 of MenACWY control vaccination. The receptors come from an adult in good health.

This clone was observed a single time. The J gene is TRBJ2-2, the V gene TRBV28; the D gene is possibly TRBD2 (5 bases). Trimming took off 1 base at V and 5 bases at J, with 23 bases between the two ends. The CDR3 consists of 19 residues. CDR1 and CDR2 from the germline V gene are MDHEN and SYDVKM. The CDR3 reads CASSLYPPGSLANTGELFF. In nucleotides, the CDR3 is TGTGCCAGCAGTTTATACCCACCCGGTTCTCTAGCAAATACCGGGGAGCTGTTTTTT. The full variable domain, with the rest looked up from reference TRBV28 and TRBJ2-2, is DVKVTQSSRYLVKRTGEKVFLECVQDMDHENMFWYRQDPGLGLRLIYFSYDVKMKEKGDIPEGYSVSREKKERFSLILESASTNQTSMYLCASSLYPPGSLANTGELFFGEGSRLTVL.

The count of this clone is one. This chain links TRBV4-3 with TRBJ1-2, with a tentative D call TRBD1 (5 bases). From germline, CDR1 is LGHNA and CDR2 YSLEER. V was pared by 4 bases and J by 5 bases, with 17 bases between. There are 15 residues in the CDR3. Written as DNA, the CDR3 is TGCGCCAGCAGCCTCGGGGCGGTCGGGGTTTATGGCTACACCTTC. It specifies CASSLGAVGVYGYTF.

This rearrangement joins TRBV4-3 to TRBJ1-2; a weak D match, TRBD1 (6 bases). The V and J ends lost 1 base and 4 bases respectively, with 13 bases between them. There are 15 residues in the CDR3. From germline, CDR1 is LGHNA and CDR2 YSLEER. The CDR3 is CASSQGGAGLYGYTF. Written as DNA, the CDR3 is TGCGCCAGCAGCCAAGGGGGGGCAGGACTCTATGGCTACACCTTC.

This clone was counted a few times. The rearrangement joins TRBV28 to TRBJ1-2; D remains unclear. The V gene's germline CDR1 is MDHEN and CDR2 SYDVKM. V lost 4 bases and J lost 7, with 7 bases in between. The CDR3 covers 11 residues. For the CDR3, the DNA is TGTGCCAGCAGTTCCGGGGTTGGCTACACCTTC. Its translation: CASSSGVGYTF.

V usage is TRBV9 and J usage is TRBJ2-7, with TRBD1 matching 10 bases. Germline values: CDR1 SGDLS, CDR2 YYNGEE. The CDR3 consists of 17 residues. V shed 3 bases and J 4 bases; nucleotides not matched to a gene: 13. The DNA of the CDR3 is TGTGCCAGCAGCGCGAGGGGGATCGGGACAGGGGCGTACGAGCAGTACTTC. Its translation is CASSARGIGTGAYEQYF.

The chain joins TRBV6-6 to TRBJ1-1, with a weak D call TRBD1 (5 bases). V was clipped by 6 bases and J by 5 bases, with 16 bases between them. The CDR3 loop spans 14 amino acids. Germline assignment: CDR1 MNHNY and CDR2 SVGAGI (reference sequence). In DNA form, the CDR3 reads TGTGCCAGCAGCTACGGGACTTGGCGGACTGAAGCTTTCTTT. This translates into CASSYGTWRTEAFF.

The chain joins TRBV18 to TRBJ1-6; D gene ambiguous. Looked up from germline, CDR1 is KGHSH and CDR2 is LQKENI. V was shortened by 2 bases and J by 5 bases, with 7 bases between the two germline ends. The CDR3 has 14 amino acids. CDR3 DNA: TGTGCCAGCTCACCATTCGGGGATAATTCACCCCTCCACTTT. Protein product: CASSPFGDNSPLHF. Full variable domain (missing parts from reference TRBV18 and TRBJ1-6): NAGVMQNPRHLVRRRGQEARLRCSPMKGHSHVYWYRQLPEEGLKFMVYLQKENIIDESGMPKERFSAEFPKEGPSILRIQQVVRGDSAAYFCASSPFGDNSPLHFGNGTRLTVT.

This chain joins TRBV21-1 and TRBJ2-1. TRBV21-1 is a pseudogene segment. There are 16 residues in the CDR3. The CDR3 is CASSKVGFGQHNEQFF. CDR3 DNA: TGTGCCAGCAGCAAAGTAGGATTCGGCCAACACAATGAGCAGTTCTTC.

The chain employs TRBV30 and TRBJ2-7; D uncertain. Trimming removed 4 bases at V and 0 bases at J, with 10 bases between. The CDR3 has 13 residues. Germline CDR1 and CDR2: GTSNPN and SVGIG (reference sequence). The CDR3 loop is CAWMYSNSYEQYF. For the CDR3, the DNA is TGTGCCTGGATGTACAGTAACTCCTACGAGCAGTACTTC.

This chain uses TRBV7-3 with TRBJ2-3; no definite D call. Per the germline V gene, CDR1 is SGHTA and CDR2 is FQGTGA. The CDR3 totals 15 residues. Trimming removed 3 bases at V and 1 base at J, with 11 bases between. The DNA for the CDR3 is TGTGCCAGCAGCTTGGGTCTTGGGGGCACAGATACGCAGTATTTT. Protein: CASSLGLGGTDTQYF.

The chain uses TRBV7-6 and TRBJ1-5; maybe TRBD1 (5 bases). There are 14 residues in the CDR3. Germline V gene data show CDR1 as SGHVS and CDR2 as FNYEAQ. The V end lost 2 bases, the J end lost 6 bases, and 11 bases lay between the germline ends. The DNA of the CDR3 is TGTGCCAGCAGCTTACAGGGCTATGGTCAGCCCCAGCATTTT. Its translation: CASSLQGYGQPQHF. The full variable domain, its missing parts supplied by reference TRBV7-6 and TRBJ1-5, is GAGVSQSPRYKVTKRGQDVALRCDPISGHVSLYWYRQALGQGPEFLTYFNYEAQQDKSGLPNDRFSAERPEGSISTLTIQRTEQRDSAMYRCASSLQGYGQPQHFGDGTRLSIL.

The chain employs TRBV7-9 and TRBJ1-5; possibly TRBD1 for D (5 bases). The germline CDR1 and CDR2 sequences are SEHNR and FQNEAQ (reference sequence). V gave up 5 bases and J gave up 1 base, with 15 bases separating them. This CDR3 contains 16 residues. Written as DNA, the CDR3 is TGTGCCAGCAGCCGGTGGGGGGAGATAAGCAATCAGCCCCAGCATTTT. This codes for CASSRWGEISNQPQHF.

This clone has only a few counts. The chain carries TRBV3-1 (or the pseudogene TRBV3-2) and TRBJ1-2; perhaps TRBD1 as D (5 bases). Trimming shortened V by 0 bases and J by 4 bases, and 6 bases separated the two germline ends. There are 13 residues in the CDR3. Germline assignment: CDR1 LGHDT and CDR2 YNNKEL (reference sequence). This chain's CDR3 is CASSQDQGYGYTF. CDR3 sequence (DNA): TGTGCCAGCAGCCAAGATCAGGGCTATGGCTACACCTTC.